These 3 T cell receptor beta chains were all obtained from the same sample, sequenced in a study of OX40 agonist ivuxolimab in advanced cancers. Only in-frame clones appear in the TCRdb table, and some are missing; sequencing was by immunoSEQ multiplex PCR. The sample has 70,000 to 95,000 clones, 88% seen once. Source: CD4+ or CD8+ T cells sorted from blood, taken in a trial of the OX40 agonist ivuxolimab. These TCRs come from an adult with an advanced solid tumor such as melanoma, head and neck, liver or kidney cancer.

This rearrangement joins TRBV7-8 to TRBJ2-7, with D tentatively TRBD1 or TRBD2 (5 bases each). V gave up 5 bases and J gave up 0 bases, with 11 bases separating them. The CDR3 loop spans 14 amino acids. Germline V gene lookup returns CDR1 SGHVS and CDR2 FQNEAQ. The CDR3 here is CASSQEGYSYEQYF. As DNA, the CDR3 is TGTGCCAGCAGCCAAGAGGGGTACTCCTACGAGCAGTACTTC.

The V and J genes are TRBV18 and TRBJ2-4; 7 nucleotides align to TRBD1. CDR1 and CDR2 (germline): KGHSH, LQKENI. CDR3 length equals 14 residues. J gave up 5 bases and V 1 base, and 2 bases lay outside the gene matches. Here the CDR3 reads CASSPQGQENIQYF. The CDR3 DNA reads as TGTGCCAGCTCACCACAAGGACAGGAAAACATTCAGTACTTC. The whole variable domain, remainder taken from reference TRBV18 and TRBJ2-4, is NAGVMQNPRHLVRRRGQEARLRCSPMKGHSHVYWYRQLPEEGLKFMVYLQKENIIDESGMPKERFSAEFPKEGPSILRIQQVVRGDSAAYFCASSPQGQENIQYFGAGTRLSVL.

V is TRBV2 and J is TRBJ2-7, with TRBD1 as a possible D gene (6 bases). Trimming took off 3 bases at V and 0 bases at J, with 12 bases between the two ends. Germline loops: CDR1 SNHLY, CDR2 FYNNEI. The CDR3 sequence is 15 residues long. The CDR3 loop is CASSEGAGVSYEQYF. As DNA, the CDR3 is TGTGCCAGCAGTGAGGGGGCAGGGGTCTCCTACGAGCAGTACTTC.